This TCR beta chain derives from a study of beta chain features in type 1 diabetes. Every isolated RNA sample was fully reverse transcribed, so sequencing captured expressed TCRB transcripts. Here immunoSEQ multiplex PCR was the method, and the copy in TCRdb shows in-frame clones only, minus some. The sample lists more than 550,000 clones, around 15% occurring once. With 3 bases removed from V and 7 bases from J, the gap between germline ends came to 13 bases. The CDR3 is 13 residues long. The germline gives CDR1 SGDLS, CDR2 YYNGEE. Study conclusions and caveats: When Type 1 diabetes patients were examined, their TCRB CDR3s proved moderately but significantly shorter in all four CD4+ subsets.

This clone was seen more than once but under ten times. Antigen: not known. The sequence derives from a young man with type 1 diabetes. The sample was naive CD4+ T cells from blood. The chain joins TRBV9 to TRBJ1-2; D is perhaps TRBD1 (5 bases). The CDR3 DNA reads as TGTGCCAGCAGCGCGCGTTATGGGGGTGGCTACACCTTC. Translating gives CASSARYGGGYTF.